One sample yielded the 18 T cell receptor beta chains listed below, sequenced in a study of blood T cell repertoires in COVID-19. Method: immunoSEQ multiplex PCR; TCRdb's copy keeps in-frame clones and lacks some. The table has 160,000 or so clones, around 84% seen once; the top ten hold 0.8% to 1.2%. Source material: peripheral blood. All receptors derive from a man in his forties or fifties with acute or convalescent COVID-19.

J is TRBJ2-1 and V is TRBV4-3; 10 positions agree with TRBD2. Looked up from germline, CDR1 is LGHNA and CDR2 is YSLEER. J was trimmed by 0 bases and V by 4 bases; bases with no gene match: 9. This CDR3 has 18 amino acids. The chain's CDR3 is CASSRGSGGTSSYNEQFF. CDR3 nucleotides: TGCGCCAGCAGCCGGGGTAGCGGGGGGACCAGCTCCTACAATGAGCAGTTCTTC.

The chain employs TRBV3-1 (or the pseudogene TRBV3-2) and TRBJ2-5; 7 bases align to TRBD2. The ends lost 2 bases at V and 4 bases at J; junction bases unmatched: 4. Germline CDR1 LGHDT, CDR2 YNNKEL (reference sequence). The CDR3 is made up of 14 amino acids. Here the CDR3 DNA reads TGTGCCAGCAGCCAACGGGGGGAAGGAGAGACCCAGTACTTC. Protein: CASSQRGEGETQYF.

This clone appeared once. The chain carries TRBV27 and TRBJ1-5; 7 bases map to TRBD1. The CDR3 runs to 14 residues. The germline CDR1 and CDR2 sequences are MNHEY and SMNVEV (reference sequence). The J segment lost 9 bases and the V segment lost 6 bases, leaving 11 bases of the junction unmatched. The DNA for the CDR3 is TGTGCCAGCAGCCCGACAGGGTTCCCCCCGCCCCAGCATTTT. Its protein is CASSPTGFPPPQHF.

The chain couples TRBV5-6 to TRBJ1-2; 8 bases align to TRBD1. CDR1 and CDR2 (germline): SGHDT, YYEEEE. With V trimmed by 2 bases and J by 5 bases, 2 bases remained unmatched. This CDR3 is 13 amino acids long. The CDR3 protein is CASSFGTGYGYTF. DNA for the CDR3: TGTGCCAGCAGCTTCGGGACAGGATATGGCTACACCTTC.

This clone was observed a handful of times. The genes are TRBV5-6 and TRBJ2-5; 7 positions agree with TRBD2. The germline V gene has CDR1 SGHDT and CDR2 YYEEEE. Trimming took 3 bases from V and 5 from J; bases not matched to a gene: 4. The CDR3 has 13 residues. In DNA form, the CDR3 reads TGTGCCAGCAGCTCAGCGGGGCAGGAGACCCAGTACTTC. Protein sequence: CASSSAGQETQYF.

This sequence joins TRBV9 and TRBJ1-2, with D perhaps matching TRBD1 (6 bases). This CDR3 has 15 residues. Germline V gives CDR1 SGDLS, CDR2 YYNGEE. Between the trimmed V and J ends, which lost 4 bases and 1 base, there was a span of 14 bases. The CDR3 nucleotides are TGTGCCAGCAGCACGCACCGGGACATTAACTATGGCTACACCTTC. Protein sequence: CASSTHRDINYGYTF.

This chain links TRBV10-3 with TRBJ1-4; no firm D call. V lost 3 bases and J lost 8, with 13 bases in between. This CDR3 contains 14 residues. Germline CDR1 reads ENHRY; CDR2 reads SYGVKD. The CDR3 here is CAISDARLGEKLFF. The CDR3 DNA follows: TGTGCCATCAGTGATGCCAGGTTAGGAGAAAAACTGTTTTTT.

The genes are TRBV10-3 and TRBJ2-7; D is unresolved. CDR1 is ENHRY and CDR2 is SYGVKD in the germline V gene. Trimming cost V 3 bases and J 5 bases, with 8 bases left between them. The CDR3 loop spans 12 amino acids. The CDR3 sequence is CAISDQRNEQYF. The DNA of the CDR3 is TGTGCCATCAGTGACCAGAGGAACGAGCAGTACTTC.

In this sample, this clone turned up once. The V gene is TRBV12-3 or TRBV12-4, the J gene TRBJ1-5; D is possibly TRBD1 (6 bases). There are 13 residues in the CDR3. V was shortened by 6 bases and J by 6 bases, with 12 bases between the two germline ends. This chain's CDR3 is CASRPQGAQPQHF. The DNA of the CDR3 is TGTGCCAGCAGACCACAGGGAGCTCAGCCCCAGCATTTT.

The chain recombines TRBV3-1 (or the pseudogene TRBV3-2) with TRBJ1-2; D gene uncertain. This CDR3 region has 13 residues. Deletions cut 4 bases from V and 5 bases from J, with 11 bases between. From germline, CDR1 is LGHDT and CDR2 YNNKEL (reference sequence). CDR3 nucleotide sequence: TGTGCCAGCAGCCGGGCCAAGACGTATGGCTACACCTTC. This encodes CASSRAKTYGYTF.

V is TRBV10-3 and J is TRBJ1-1, with 8 bases matching TRBD1. V lost 3 bases, J lost 0 bases, and 3 bases stayed unmatched. The CDR3 sequence is 15 residues long. Germline V gene lookup returns CDR1 ENHRY and CDR2 SYGVKD. The CDR3 coding sequence is TGTGCCATCAGTGATCGACAGGGGATGAACACTGAAGCTTTCTTT. Residues: CAISDRQGMNTEAFF.

This clone is a singleton in its sample. The rearrangement links TRBV5-1 to TRBJ2-3; D is uncertain. Germline assignment: CDR1 SGHRS and CDR2 YFSETQ. V gave up 1 base and J gave up 3 bases, with 9 bases separating them. CDR3 size: 14 residues. CDR3 amino acids: CASSLTIGTDTQYF. CDR3 bases: TGCGCCAGCAGCTTGACAATCGGGACAGATACGCAGTATTTT. Supplemented by reference TRBV5-1 and TRBJ2-3, the full variable domain reads KAGVTQTPRYLIKTRGQQVTLSCSPISGHRSVSWYQQTPGQGLQFLFEYFSETQRNKGNFPGRFSGRQFSNSRSEMNVSTLELGDSALYLCASSLTIGTDTQYFGPGTRLTVL.

The chain couples TRBV18 to TRBJ2-1, with TRBD1 matching over 7 bases. The germline gives CDR1 KGHSH, CDR2 LQKENI. Unmatched junction bases numbered 14, after V lost 3 bases and J lost 6 bases. The CDR3 extends over 17 amino acids. The CDR3, as DNA: TGTGCCAGCTCACCCCCGGGACAGAAACTAGGAGGCAATGAGCAGTTCTTC. Protein sequence: CASSPPGQKLGGNEQFF.

The sample holds one count of this clone. CDR3 in amino acids: CATQGQTNTGELFF. CDR3 DNA sequence: TGTGCCACCCAGGGGCAGACAAACACCGGGGAGCTGTTTTTT. The chain has TRBV24-1 and TRBJ2-2, with D perhaps matching TRBD1 (6 bases). From germline, CDR1 is KGHDR and CDR2 SFDVKD. Trimming cost V 9 bases and J 2 bases, with 12 bases left between them. The CDR3 runs 14 residues.

V gene TRBV3-1 (or the pseudogene TRBV3-2) combines with J gene TRBJ1-3; possible D gene TRBD1, 5 bases. This CDR3 contains 15 residues. The V gene lost 5 bases and the J gene lost 0 bases, with 11 bases spanning the gap. Germline CDR1 reads LGHDT; CDR2 reads YNNKEL (reference sequence). The CDR3 coding sequence is TGTGCCAGCAGCTGGGCAGGGATCTCTGGAAACACCATATATTTT. Translated, it gives CASSWAGISGNTIYF.

This sequence joins TRBV27 and TRBJ2-2; 13 bases fit TRBD2. V was clipped by 5 bases and J by 1 base; unmatched bases: 7. Looked up from germline, CDR1 is MNHEY and CDR2 is SMNVEV (reference sequence). The CDR3 has 18 amino acids. The CDR3 sequence: CASSPRLAGGKNTGELFF. In nucleotides, the CDR3 is TGTGCCAGCAGTCCGCGACTAGCGGGGGGTAAGAACACCGGGGAGCTGTTTTTT.

The chain combines TRBV24-1 with TRBJ1-2; 11 positions agree with TRBD1. The V and J ends lost 4 bases and 6 bases, in that order; junction bases with no gene match: 6. In germline, CDR1 is KGHDR, CDR2 SFDVKD. This CDR3 contains 15 residues. In nucleotides, the CDR3 is TGTGCCACCAGTGAACCGGGACAGGGGGTGAATGGCTACACCTTC. Protein product: CATSEPGQGVNGYTF.

V usage is TRBV6-1 and J usage is TRBJ2-3, with 11 bases that match TRBD2. CDR3 length: 18 amino acids. V dropped 1 base and J dropped 9; count of bases not matched to a gene: 15. CDR1 and CDR2 from the germline V gene are MNHNS and SASEGT. Here the CDR3 DNA reads TGTGCCAGCAGTGAAGGGCTAGCGGGGGGCATTGTAGCGTCCACGCAGTATTTT. Its translation is CASSEGLAGGIVASTQYF.